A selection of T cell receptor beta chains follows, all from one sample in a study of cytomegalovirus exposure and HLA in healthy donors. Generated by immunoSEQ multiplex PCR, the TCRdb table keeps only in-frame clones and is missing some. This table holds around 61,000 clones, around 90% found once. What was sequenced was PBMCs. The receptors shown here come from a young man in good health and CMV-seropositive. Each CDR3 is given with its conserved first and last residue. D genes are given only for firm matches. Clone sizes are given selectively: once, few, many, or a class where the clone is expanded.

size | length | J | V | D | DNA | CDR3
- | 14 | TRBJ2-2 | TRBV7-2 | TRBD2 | TGTGCCAGCAGCTTAAGGGGAGGGCCGCAGGAGCTGTTTTTT | CASSLRGGPQELFF
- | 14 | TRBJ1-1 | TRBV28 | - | TGTGCCAGCAGTTTCTATAGGACAAACACTGAAGCTTTCTTT | CASSFYRTNTEAFF
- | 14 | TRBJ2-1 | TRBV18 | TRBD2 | TGTGCCAGCTCACTGGGGGGGAGACATAATGAGCAGTTCTTC | CASSLGGRHNEQFF
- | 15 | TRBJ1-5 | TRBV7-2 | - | TGTGCCAGCAGCCCTCAGGGGAATAGCAATCAGCCCCAGCATTTT | CASSPQGNSNQPQHF
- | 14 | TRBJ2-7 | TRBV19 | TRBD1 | TGTGCCAGTAGGTTAGGGGGCAGGGGAGACGAGCAGTACTTC | CASRLGGRGDEQYF
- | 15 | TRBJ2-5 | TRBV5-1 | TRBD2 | TGCGCCAGCAGCTCGGCTAGCGGGAGTCAAGAGACCCAGTACTTC | CASSSASGSQETQYF
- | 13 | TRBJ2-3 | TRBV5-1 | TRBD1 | TGCGCCAGCAGCGCAACAGGGGGAGATACGCAGTATTTT | CASSATGGDTQYF
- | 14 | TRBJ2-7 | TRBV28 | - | TGTGCCAGCAGTCCGCCAGCAGGGGCCTACGAGCAGTACTTC | CASSPPAGAYEQYF
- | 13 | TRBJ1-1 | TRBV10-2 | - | TGCGCCAGCAGTGAGTCCACAGTTACTGAAGCTTTCTTT | CASSESTVTEAFF
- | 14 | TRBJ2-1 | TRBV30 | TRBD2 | TGTGCCTGGAGTGTCCAGCGGGGTTACAATGAGCAGTTCTTC | CAWSVQRGYNEQFF
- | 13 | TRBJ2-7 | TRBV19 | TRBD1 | TGTGCCAGTAGTCAGAGGAAGGGGGCCGAGCAGTACTTC | CASSQRKGAEQYF
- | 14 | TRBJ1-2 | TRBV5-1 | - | TGCGCCAGCAGCTTGGCAGATCGACAGAGTGGCTACACCTTC | CASSLADRQSGYTF
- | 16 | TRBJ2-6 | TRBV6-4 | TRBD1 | TGTGCCAGCAGTGGGGGACAGACCTCTGGGGCCAACGTCCTGACTTTC | CASSGGQTSGANVLTF
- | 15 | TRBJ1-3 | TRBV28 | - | TGTGCCAGCAGTTCCAGGGCCAACTCTGGAAACACCATATATTTT | CASSSRANSGNTIYF
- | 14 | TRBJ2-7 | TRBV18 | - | TGTGCCAGCTCACCACCGGAGGGCTCCTACGAGCAGTACTTC | CASSPPEGSYEQYF
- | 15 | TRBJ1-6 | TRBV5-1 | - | TGCGCCAGCAGCTTAACGGGACAAAATAATTCACCCCTCCACTTT | CASSLTGQNNSPLHF
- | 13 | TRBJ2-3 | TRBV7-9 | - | TGTGCCAGCAGCTTAGGTGTCCAGGTTACGCAGTATTTT | CASSLGVQVTQYF
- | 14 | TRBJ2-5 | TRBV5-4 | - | TGTGCCAGCAGCTTCCACGGGAGTTCGGAGACCCAGTACTTC | CASSFHGSSETQYF
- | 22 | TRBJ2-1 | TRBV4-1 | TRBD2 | TGCGCCAGCAGCCAACAAAAACTCACTGGACTAGCGGGGGGGAGCTCCTACAATGAGCAGTTCTTC | CASSQQKLTGLAGGSSYNEQFF
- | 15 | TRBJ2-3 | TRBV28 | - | TGTGCCAGCAGTCCCCGCCGGGAACACACAGATACGCAGTATTTT | CASSPRREHTDTQYF
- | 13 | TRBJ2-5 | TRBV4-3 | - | TGCGCCAGCAGCCAAGGGAGACGAGAGACCCAGTACTTC | CASSQGRRETQYF
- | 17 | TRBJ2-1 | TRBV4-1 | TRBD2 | TGCGCCAGCAGCCAAGATTGGGGGACTAGCGGGAGAAATGAGCAGTTCTTC | CASSQDWGTSGRNEQFF
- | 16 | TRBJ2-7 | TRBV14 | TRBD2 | TGTGCCAGCAGCCAATTCCCGGGACTAGCGGGCAACGAGCAGTACTTC | CASSQFPGLAGNEQYF
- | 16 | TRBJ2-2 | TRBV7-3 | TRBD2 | TGTGCCAGCAGCTTCTTAGCGGGAGAGAACACCGGGGAGCTGTTTTTT | CASSFLAGENTGELFF
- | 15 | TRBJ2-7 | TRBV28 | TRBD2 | TGTGCCAGCAGTTTACGGGCGGGAGGTTCCTACGAGCAGTACTTC | CASSLRAGGSYEQYF
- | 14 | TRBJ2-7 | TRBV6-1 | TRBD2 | TGTGCCAGCAGGAAGACTAGCTTATCGCCCGAGCAGTACTTC | CASRKTSLSPEQYF
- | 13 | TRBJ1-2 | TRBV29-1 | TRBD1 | TGCAGCGTTAAAGGACAGGGGAACTATGGCTACACCTTC | CSVKGQGNYGYTF
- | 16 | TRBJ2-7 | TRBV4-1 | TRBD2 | TGCGCCAGCAGCGATCCAGGACTAGCGGGTTCCTACGAGCAGTACTTC | CASSDPGLAGSYEQYF
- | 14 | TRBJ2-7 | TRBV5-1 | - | TGCGCCAGCAGCTCGACTGTTGGCTCCTACGAGCAGTACTTC | CASSSTVGSYEQYF
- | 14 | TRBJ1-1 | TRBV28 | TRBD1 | TGTGCCAGCAGTTCCGACAGGGGGCCGACTGAAGCTTTCTTT | CASSSDRGPTEAFF
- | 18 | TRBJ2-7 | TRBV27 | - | TGTGCCAGCACGACAGGACGTTATCCGGGGGGATTTTTATGTGAGCAGTACTTC | CASTTGRYPGGFLCEQYF
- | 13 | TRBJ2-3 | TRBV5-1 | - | TGCGCCAGCAGATTCGGTGCCACAGATACGCAGTATTTT | CASRFGATDTQYF
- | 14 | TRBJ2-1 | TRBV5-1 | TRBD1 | TGCGCCAGCACCTTTGGGACAGCCTACAATGAGCAGTTCTTC | CASTFGTAYNEQFF
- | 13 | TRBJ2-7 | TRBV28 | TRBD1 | TGTGCCAGCAGTTTAAATATGCTCAGGGGGCTTGACTTC | CASSLNMLRGLDF
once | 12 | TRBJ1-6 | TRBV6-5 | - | TGTGCCAGCAGGGACAGCAATTCACCCCTCCACTTT | CASRDSNSPLHF
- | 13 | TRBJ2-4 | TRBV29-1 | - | TGCAGCGCCTCAGGGTTAGCCAAAAACATTCAGTACTTC | CSASGLAKNIQYF
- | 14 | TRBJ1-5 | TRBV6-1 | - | TGTGCCAGCAGGGATTATATCGGGTGGCAGCCCCAGCATTTT | CASRDYIGWQPQHF
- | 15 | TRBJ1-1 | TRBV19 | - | TGTGCCAGTCGAAAGTCGCTTACACTGAACACTGAAGCTTTCTTT | CASRKSLTLNTEAFF
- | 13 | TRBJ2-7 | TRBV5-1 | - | TGCGCCAGCAGCTTCGGGTCGATTTACGAGCAGTACTTC | CASSFGSIYEQYF
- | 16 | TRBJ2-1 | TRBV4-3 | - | TGCGCCAGCAGCCAAGGCACTAGCAGAATTTACAATGAGCAGTTCTTC | CASSQGTSRIYNEQFF
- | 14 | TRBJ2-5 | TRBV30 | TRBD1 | TGTGCCTGGAGTTCCCGGACAGGGGGGAAGACCCAGTACTTC | CAWSSRTGGKTQYF
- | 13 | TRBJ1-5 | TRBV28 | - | TGTGCCAGCAGTTCCAGGGGAGATCAGCCCCAGCATTTT | CASSSRGDQPQHF
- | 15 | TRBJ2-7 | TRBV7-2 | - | TGTGCCAGCAGCCGCCGCTCAGGCTCCGAGCCCGAGCAGTACTTC | CASSRRSGSEPEQYF
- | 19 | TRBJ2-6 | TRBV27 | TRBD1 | TGTGCCAGCAGCCCATACCTGGACAGGGGGCACTCTGGGGCCAACGTCCTGACTTTC | CASSPYLDRGHSGANVLTF
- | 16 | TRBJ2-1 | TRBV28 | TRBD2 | TGTGCCAGCAGGTATCTGCCGGGACTAGCGGGAGATGAGCAGTTCTTC | CASRYLPGLAGDEQFF
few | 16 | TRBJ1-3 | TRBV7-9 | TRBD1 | TGTGCCAGCAGCCTAACAGGGGTTCTTTCTGGAAACACCATATATTTT | CASSLTGVLSGNTIYF
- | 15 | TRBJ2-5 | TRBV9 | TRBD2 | TGTGCCAGCAGCCCGGTAGCGGGCCGCCAAGAGACCCAGTACTTC | CASSPVAGRQETQYF
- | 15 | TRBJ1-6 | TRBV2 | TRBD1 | TGTGCCAGCAGTGAAACAGGGGGCAATAATTCACCCCTCCACTTT | CASSETGGNNSPLHF
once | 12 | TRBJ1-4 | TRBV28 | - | TGTGCCAGCAATAATCCCGATGAAAAACTGTTTTTT | CASNNPDEKLFF
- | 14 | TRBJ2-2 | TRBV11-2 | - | TGTGCCAGCAGTATACAGGGGAACACCGGGGAGCTGTTTTTT | CASSIQGNTGELFF
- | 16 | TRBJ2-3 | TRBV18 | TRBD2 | TGTGCCAGCTCATCCCGTAGCGGGGGACTCACAGATACGCAGTATTTT | CASSSRSGGLTDTQYF
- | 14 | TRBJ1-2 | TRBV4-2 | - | TGTGCCAGCAGCCAAAGTTTGGGGGGGGATGGCTACACCTTC | CASSQSLGGDGYTF
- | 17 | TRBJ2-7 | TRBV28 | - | TGTGCCAGCAGCGGAAGCGTCACACAGGGAAGCTCCTACGAGCAGTATTTC | CASSGSVTQGSSYEQYF
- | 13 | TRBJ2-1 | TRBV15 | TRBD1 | TGTGCCACTCTCCGGACAGGGGATAATGAGCAGTTCTTC | CATLRTGDNEQFF
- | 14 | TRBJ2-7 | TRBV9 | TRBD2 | TGTGCCAGCAGCGGAGCGGGAGGGCCAAGCGAGCAGTACTTC | CASSGAGGPSEQYF
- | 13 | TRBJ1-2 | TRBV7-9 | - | TGTGCCAGCAGCCCTGGGGGGATCTATGGCTACACCTTC | CASSPGGIYGYTF
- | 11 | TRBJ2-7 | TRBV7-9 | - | TGTGCCAGCAGCTCCTACTACGAGCAGTACTTC | CASSSYYEQYF
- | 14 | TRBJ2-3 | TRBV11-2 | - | TGTGCCAGCAGCCCTCTAGACAGCTCAGATACGCAGTATTTT | CASSPLDSSDTQYF